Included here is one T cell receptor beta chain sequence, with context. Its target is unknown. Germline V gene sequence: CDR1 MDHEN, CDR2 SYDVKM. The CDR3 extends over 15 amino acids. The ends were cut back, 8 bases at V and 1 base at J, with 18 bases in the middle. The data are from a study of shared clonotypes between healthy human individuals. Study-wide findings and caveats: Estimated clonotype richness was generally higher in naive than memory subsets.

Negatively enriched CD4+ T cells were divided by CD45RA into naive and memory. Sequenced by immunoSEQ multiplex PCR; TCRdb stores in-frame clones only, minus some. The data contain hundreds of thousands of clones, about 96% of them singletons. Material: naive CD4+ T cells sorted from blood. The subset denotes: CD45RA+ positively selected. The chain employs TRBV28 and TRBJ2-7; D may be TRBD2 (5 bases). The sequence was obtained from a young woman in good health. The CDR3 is CASSNTEGWSYEQYF. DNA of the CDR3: TGTGCCAGCTCCAACACAGAGGGTTGGTCCTACGAGCAGTACTTC.